Listed here are 11 T cell receptor beta chains from one sample, sequenced in a study of cytomegalovirus exposure and HLA in healthy donors (dated by TCRdb to 2017 to 2019). The library was produced with the immunoSEQ multiplex PCR assay. For the multiplex PCR, a mixture combining 60 forward primers for TCR Vbeta segments and 13 reverse primers for TCR Jbeta segments was used. The immuneACCESS repertoire file appears here via TCRdb, limited to in-frame rearrangements. These files lack a portion of the clones; in checked studies, under half of the deficit traces to unresolved V genes, and the cause of the others is not known. Within this sample are roughly 110,000 clones, with approximately 80% of them counted one time only. The top ten clonotypes cover approximately 11% of the sample. The sample comprised PBMCs. Receptor source: a man between 35 and 55 years old in good health and CMV-seropositive.

This clone has just a few counts. This chain uses TRBV6-5 with TRBJ2-7; the match to TRBD2 covers 7 bases. V was pared by 4 bases and J by 3 bases, with 9 bases of the junction left unmatched. The V gene's germline CDR1 is MNHEY and CDR2 SVGAGI. The CDR3 sequence is 15 residues long. The CDR3: CASSLRLAKRYEQYF. As DNA, the CDR3 is TGTGCCAGCAGTTTAAGACTAGCCAAGCGCTACGAGCAGTACTTC.

The J gene is TRBJ2-5, the V gene TRBV7-6, with D possibly TRBD1 on 5 matching bases. The germline V gene encodes CDR1 SGHVS and CDR2 FNYEAQ. The CDR3 contains 14 residues. The ends were cut back, 1 base at V and 6 bases at J, with 12 bases in the middle. CDR3 nucleotide sequence: TGTGCCAGCAGCTTAGAGCAGGGTATGAAGACCCAGTACTTC. It encodes CASSLEQGMKTQYF.

The chain is built from TRBV6-1 and TRBJ1-1; TRBD1 is a possible D gene (6 bases). Germline V gives CDR1 MNHNS, CDR2 SASEGT. V was clipped by 10 bases and J by 0 bases, with 15 bases between them. The CDR3 is 14 residues long. CDR3 in DNA: TGTGCCACTCGTCAGGGGATACTGAACACTGAAGCTTTCTTT. Protein product: CATRQGILNTEAFF.

The chain has TRBV27 and TRBJ2-1, with D maybe TRBD2 (5 bases). Trimming removed 11 bases from V and 7 bases from J, with 9 bases in between. Germline V gene data show CDR1 as MNHEY and CDR2 as SMNVEV (reference sequence). This CDR3 spans 10 amino acids. CDR3 amino acids: CAVGANEQFF. The CDR3 region has the DNA TGTGCCGTGGGAGCGAATGAGCAGTTCTTC.

This rearrangement joins TRBV11-3 to TRBJ2-1; a weak D match, TRBD1 (6 bases). The CDR3 runs 15 residues. The germline V and J ends were trimmed by 3 bases and 4 bases, with 13 bases remaining between them. The germline V gene encodes CDR1 SGHNT and CDR2 YENEEA. The CDR3 region is CASSFSRGKYNEQFF. Here the CDR3 DNA reads TGTGCCAGCAGCTTCTCCAGGGGCAAATACAATGAGCAGTTCTTC.

The J gene is TRBJ1-6, the V gene TRBV28, with 10 nucleotides matching TRBD1. Looked up from germline, CDR1 is MDHEN and CDR2 is SYDVKM. This CDR3 region has 16 residues. With V trimmed by 3 bases and J by 4 bases, 3 bases remained unmatched. The CDR3 coding sequence is TGTGCCAGCAGTTTCCGGGACAGGGGTTATAATTCACCCCTCCACTTT. Translation gives CASSFRDRGYNSPLHF.

The chain uses TRBV18 and TRBJ1-1; 7 bases are shared with TRBD1. The CDR3 covers 14 residues. V was clipped by 3 bases and J by 1 base; unmatched bases: 2. Germline CDR1 is KGHSH and CDR2 is LQKENI. CDR3 coding DNA: TGTGCCAGCTCACCTTACAGGGGGAACACTGAAGCTTTCTTT. Amino acids: CASSPYRGNTEAFF.

The chain uses TRBV4-1 and TRBJ1-4; 12 nucleotides align to TRBD1. Trimming cost V 1 base and J 5 bases; bases outside gene matches: 8. This CDR3 is 18 amino acids long. Per the germline V gene, CDR1 is MGHRA and CDR2 is YSYEKL. DNA of the CDR3: TGCGCCAGCAGCCAAGCCGGGACAGGGGGCGCGGAGAATGAAAAACTGTTTTTT. This encodes CASSQAGTGGAENEKLFF.

The chain joins TRBV28 to TRBJ1-2, with a possible D match to TRBD1 (5 bases). Trimming pared 7 bases from V and 4 bases from J, leaving 13 bases between. The CDR3 consists of 13 residues. Germline values: CDR1 MDHEN, CDR2 SYDVKM. The chain's CDR3 is CASTQTEVYGYTF. CDR3 bases: TGTGCCAGCACCCAGACAGAGGTCTATGGCTACACCTTC.

This chain uses TRBV2 with TRBJ2-7; 7 bases map to TRBD1. The CDR3 contains 13 residues. J lost 3 bases, V lost 6 bases, and 5 bases had no gene match. The germline CDR1 and CDR2 sequences are SNHLY and FYNNEI. CDR3 sequence: CASSRDSYYEQYF. Written as DNA, the CDR3 is TGTGCCAGCAGCCGGGACAGTTACTACGAGCAGTACTTC. Drawing the rest from reference TRBV2 and TRBJ2-7, the complete variable domain is EPEVTQTPSHQVTQMGQEVILRCVPISNHLYFYWYRQILGQKVEFLVSFYNNEISEKSEIFDDQFSVERPDGSNFTLKIRSTKLEDSAMYFCASSRDSYYEQYFGPGTRLTVT.

The chain couples TRBV10-3 to TRBJ2-1; D ambiguous. The CDR3 runs 13 residues. V lost 3 bases to trimming and J lost 7 bases, with 10 bases between them. CDR1 and CDR2 (germline): ENHRY, SYGVKD. The CDR3 DNA sequence: TGTGCCATCAGTGACCCCTTAGAAAATGAGCAGTTCTTC. The encoded protein is CAISDPLENEQFF.